The 8 T cell receptor beta chains listed next were all sequenced from one sample in a study of blood T cell repertoires in COVID-19. Clones were sequenced by immunoSEQ multiplex PCR, and TCRdb holds only the in-frame ones, with some missing. The top ten clones hold under 5% of a sample with roughly 150,000 clones, about 90% of them seen once. The sequenced material came from peripheral blood. These receptors were obtained from a woman in her 70s with acute or convalescent COVID-19.

The chain joins TRBV7-9 to TRBJ1-1; no reliable D call. V was shortened by 5 bases and J by 1 base, with 8 bases between the two germline ends. The CDR3 totals 13 residues. Germline V gene lookup returns CDR1 SEHNR and CDR2 FQNEAQ (reference sequence). The CDR3 DNA reads TGTGCCAGCAGCCGAGGGAAGAACACTGAAGCTTTCTTT. Translating gives CASSRGKNTEAFF.

The rearrangement uses TRBV5-1 and TRBJ2-5, with 16 bases lining up with TRBD2. With V trimmed by 4 bases and J by 5 bases, 5 bases remained unmatched. This CDR3 region has 16 residues. From germline, CDR1 is SGHRS and CDR2 YFSETQ. The CDR3 coding sequence is TGCGCCAGCAGCCAGGGACTAGCGGGGGGGTTGGAGACCCAGTACTTC. Residues: CASSQGLAGGLETQYF.

This clone occurred once. This chain uses TRBV6-5 with TRBJ1-1; D is unresolved. This CDR3 contains 15 residues. The germline V and J ends were trimmed by 6 bases and 3 bases, with 17 bases remaining between them. The germline V gene encodes CDR1 MNHEY and CDR2 SVGAGI. As DNA, the CDR3 is TGTGCCAGCAGCCCAGGAGGGTCTCTGGACACTGAAGCTTTCTTT. Its protein is CASSPGGSLDTEAFF.

As for this clone: This CDR3 is also generated by other DNA sequences in the sample. The CDR3 DNA sequence: TGTGCCATCAGTGGGCAGGGGATCGGGGAGCTGTTTTTT. Protein product: CAISGQGIGELFF. The chain is built from TRBV10-3 and TRBJ2-2, with TRBD1 as a possible D gene (6 bases). Germline V gene lookup returns CDR1 ENHRY and CDR2 SYGVKD. The CDR3 is 13 residues long. V was shortened by 4 bases and J by 7 bases, with 10 bases between the two germline ends.

This clone was observed a handful of times. Within the sample, other DNA sequences also encode this same CDR3. This chain links TRBV18 with TRBJ1-4; 11 nucleotides agree with TRBD1. This CDR3 spans 14 amino acids. Losses at the gene ends were 3 bases for V and 8 bases for J; bases not matched to a gene: 2. Germline V CDR1 and CDR2: KGHSH, LQKENI. This chain's CDR3 is CASSPGQGDEKLFF. The CDR3 DNA follows: TGTGCCAGCTCACCGGGACAGGGGGACGAAAAACTGTTTTTT.

In its sample, this clone was seen once. The genes are TRBV1 and TRBJ2-3; TRBD1, the table's D call, was not compared with the DNA. TRBV1 is annotated as a pseudogene. The CDR3 totals 13 residues. Written as DNA, the CDR3 is TGCACCAGCAGCGGGCTCCGCACAGATACGCAGTATTTT. It specifies CTSSGLRTDTQYF.

This chain connects TRBV7-2 to TRBJ1-5; no clear D. The CDR3 has 14 amino acids. The germline gives CDR1 SGHTA, CDR2 FQGNSA. V was trimmed by 1 base and J by 2 bases, leaving 6 bases between them. The DNA for the CDR3 is TGTGCCAGCAGCTTAGTGGCGGGCAATCAGCCCCAGCATTTT. The encoded protein is CASSLVAGNQPQHF.

This chain links TRBV5-4 with TRBJ2-3, with D perhaps matching TRBD2 (5 bases). CDR1 SGHNT and CDR2 YYREEE come from the germline V gene (reference sequence). V gave up 3 bases and J gave up 0 bases, with 11 bases separating them. This CDR3 has 15 residues. The chain's CDR3 is CASSWNGLSTDTQYF. The CDR3 DNA reads TGTGCCAGCAGCTGGAACGGACTCAGCACAGATACGCAGTATTTT.